Detailed here is one T cell receptor beta chain. The data were taken from a study of control samples from healthy donors and cancer patients. V dropped 0 bases and J dropped 3 bases, with 5 bases sitting between them. The CDR3 consists of 13 residues. Germline CDR1 is MGHRA and CDR2 is YSYEKL. Profiling relied on immunoSEQ multiplex PCR, and the TCRdb table lists in-frame clones only, not all of them. This sample has fewer than 120,000 clones, with 88% found just once. This TCR came from a woman between 55 and 75 years old with lung cancer. The chain combines TRBV4-1 with TRBJ1-1; no firm D call. The sample comprised PBMCs. For the CDR3, the DNA is TGCGCCAGCAGCCAAGACAGCTACACTGAAGCTTTCTTT. Translation gives CASSQDSYTEAFF.